This TCR beta chain was documented in a study of blood T cell repertoires in COVID-19 (TCRdb year 2020). With regard to the full study: The collaborator samples originated in the United States, Italy and Spain and spanned the acute and convalescent phases of COVID-19. The prospective study material was composed of cDNA or gDNA derived from T cells, B-cell-depleted T cells, or PBMCs. The dataset comprised deeply sampled blood TCRbeta repertoires from subjects exposed to, actively infected with, or recovered from COVID-19. A freely available public database, intended as a resource for researchers studying the immune response to SARS-CoV-2, is where the repertoires were released. The samples were drawn from two sources: the first 160 participants of the ongoing ImmuneRACE study, and 1,254 subjects contributed by 6 global collaborators. A de-identified subject ID, COVID-19 status, age in years and sex were almost always included in the sample metadata. Where HLA class I and class II types were available, the types were taken from metadata supplied by the sample provider, not from assay-based typing. Broad study findings and their caveats: How much clinical and demographic metadata was included differed by source and by participant, and the metadata was provided uncurated.

Its CDR3 holds 14 amino acids, cysteine through phenylalanine. The entry retains the CDR3 DNA only, 42 bases that are in frame from base 1. The germline V gene (reference sequence) sets CDR1 to GTSNPN and CDR2 to SVGIG. V gives up 0 bases and J gives up 0 bases, and the segment between their germline ends measures 5 bases. Each collaborating institution followed its own protocols to collect whole blood in K2EDTA tubes. For TCRbeta analysis, collaborators shipped samples in one of three forms: frozen whole blood, isolated PBMCs, or DNA extracted from either of those sample types. Remarks on this clone: The antigen it recognizes is unknown. Base-call qualities are not available, and no considerably larger clone is one nucleotide away.

TCRbeta CDR3 regions were amplified from genomic DNA by means of the immunoSEQ Assay, a bias-controlled multiplex PCR. The published analysis was carried out like this. Within the assay, amplification of reference gene primers was used to estimate how many nucleated cells each sample contained. Sequence reads were collapsed and filtered to measure the absolute abundance of every unique TCRbeta CDR3 rearrangement. For each sample, productive Simpson clonality was calculated by taking the square root of Simpson's diversity index across productive rearrangements. Sourced from immuneACCESS, this table was stored by TCRdb with only in-frame sequences that have V and J called. A share of the clones is absent; for the studies checked, an unresolved V gene accounts for under half, and the remainder has no known explanation. Clonal size and the V and J genes are those of that table, whereas D and trimming came from the DNA. The sample data list around 100,000 clones, and around nine tenths of these were observed just once. The biggest ten clones account for about 5% of the sample.

Sequences were obtained from peripheral blood. This clonotype was obtained from a man between 45 and 60 years old with acute or convalescent COVID-19. The sequence joins TRBV30 to TRBJ2-2; a confident D gene designation cannot be given. The bases are TGTGCCTGGAGTGTAGCGTCGAACACCGGGGAGCTGTTTTTT. Translated, it reads CAWSVASNTGELFF. Here the CDR3 is joined to the reference TRBV30 and TRBJ2-2 genes, and the full variable domain is: SQTIHQWPATLVQPVGSPLSLECTVEGTSNPNLYWYRQAAGRGLQLLFYSVGIGQISSEVPQNLSASRPQDRQFILSSKKLLLSDSGFYLCAWSVASNTGELFFGEGSRLTVL.